The source of this T cell receptor (beta chain) is a study of blood T cell repertoires in COVID-19. Overall study: Sample material is recorded as cDNA or gDNA derived from T cells, B-cell-depleted T cells, or PBMCs.

Method: immunoSEQ multiplex PCR; TCRdb's copy keeps in-frame clones and lacks some. The sample has about 410,000 clones, 86% seen once; the top ten hold about 1.5%. Germline V gene lookup returns CDR1 LNHDA and CDR2 SQIVND (reference sequence). The CDR3 has 13 amino acids. V was clipped by 11 bases and J by 1 base, with 13 bases between them. This TCR was sampled from a woman in her 30s with active or convalescent COVID-19. This chain connects TRBV19 to TRBJ2-3; D might be TRBD1 (7 bases). Sequenced: peripheral blood. As DNA, the CDR3 is TGTGCCCCCAGGGGGGAAGGCACAGATACGCAGTATTTT. It yields the protein CAPRGEGTDTQYF.